Listed below are T cell receptor beta chains from one sample, sequenced in a study of cytomegalovirus exposure and HLA in healthy donors. Profiled with immunoSEQ multiplex PCR; TCRdb holds only in-frame clones, not every one. The table lists over 200,000 clones, around 90% of them singletons. The sequenced material came from PBMCs. The receptor set was obtained from a woman between 18 and 30 years old in good health and CMV-seronegative. CDR3s include the opening cysteine and the closing phenylalanine or tryptophan. A D gene is named only where the DNA matches it firmly. The listing skips clone size in some rows; elsewhere it reads once, few, many or a size class.

V	J	D	size	DNA	CDR3
TRBV6-5	TRBJ2-7	NA	NA	TGTGCCAGCGGTCGCGCTAGCGAATCGGACGAGCAGTACTTC	CASGRASESDEQYF
TRBV28	TRBJ1-2	NA	NA	TGTGCCAGCAGTTTACAGGGAAGAAGCTACACCTTC	CASSLQGRSYTF
TRBV4-1	TRBJ2-3	NA	NA	TGCGCCAGCAGCCAAGGAGACGGGACTCGGAATTTT	CASSQGDGTRNF
TRBV7-2	TRBJ2-7	NA	NA	TGTGCCAGCAGCTTAGGGCCCCCACGCGAGCAGTACTTC	CASSLGPPREQYF
TRBV19	TRBJ1-5	TRBD1	once	TGTGCCAGTAGTGTCTCCGGGACAGGGGGTAACCAGCCCCAGCATTTT	CASSVSGTGGNQPQHF
TRBV29-1	TRBJ2-4	NA	NA	TGCAGCGCCTTTGGGCAGCCTTCAAACATTCAGTACTTC	CSAFGQPSNIQYF
TRBV9	TRBJ2-1	NA	NA	TGTGCCAGCAGCGTAGCGACTGCCCCCTACAATGAGCAGTTCTTC	CASSVATAPYNEQFF
TRBV5-6	TRBJ2-1	TRBD2	NA	TGTGCCAGCAGCTTGGCGACTAGCGGGAGCCGGGGTAGGTTCTTC	CASSLATSGSRGRFF
TRBV5-1	TRBJ2-3	NA	NA	TGCGCCAGCAGCTTGGGGGGAGCCGACAGCACAGATACGCAGTATTTT	CASSLGGADSTDTQYF
TRBV4-1	TRBJ2-7	NA	NA	TGCGCCAGCAGCCAGGTGCTAAGCTCCTACGAGCAGTACTTC	CASSQVLSSYEQYF
TRBV28	TRBJ1-2	NA	NA	TGTGCCAGCAGTTTCGGGGAACGAAGATATGGCTACACCTTC	CASSFGERRYGYTF
TRBV11-2	TRBJ2-7	TRBD2	NA	TGTGCCAGCAGCTTAAACGGGAGGGCGTCCTACGAGCAGTACTTC	CASSLNGRASYEQYF
TRBV6-1	TRBJ2-5	TRBD1	NA	TGTGCCAGCAGTGAATGGGGACAGGCGTATGAGACCCAGTACTTC	CASSEWGQAYETQYF
TRBV28	TRBJ2-7	NA	NA	TGTGCCAGCAGTTTTTTTGCGGGATCCTACGAGCAGTACTTC	CASSFFAGSYEQYF
TRBV9	TRBJ2-7	TRBD2	NA	TGTGCCAGCAGCGCAGGGGCGGGAGGAGGTTACGAGCAGTACTTC	CASSAGAGGGYEQYF
TRBV7-2	TRBJ2-5	TRBD2	NA	TGTGCCAGCAGCCTCCAGGCCGCCGGTACTAGCGGGAGGGGAGCCCAGTACTTC	CASSLQAAGTSGRGAQYF
TRBV19	TRBJ2-7	TRBD1	NA	TGTGCCAGTAAATCGGACAGGGGAGGCTACGAGCAGTACTTC	CASKSDRGGYEQYF
TRBV9	TRBJ2-5	TRBD1	NA	TGTGCCAGCAGCCCTGGACAGGGCCCACAAGAGACCCAGTACTTC	CASSPGQGPQETQYF
TRBV5-1	TRBJ2-2	NA	NA	TGCGCCAGCAGCTTCCCTAGCCCGGGAACCGGGGAGCTGTTTTTT	CASSFPSPGTGELFF
TRBV28	TRBJ2-3	TRBD2	NA	TGTGCCAGCAGTTTAGCCAGCGGGGGCCGCACAGATACGCAGTATTTT	CASSLASGGRTDTQYF
TRBV5-1	TRBJ2-7	TRBD1	NA	TGCGCCAGCAGCTTGCAACCGGGACAGGTATACGAGCAGTACTTC	CASSLQPGQVYEQYF
TRBV19	TRBJ2-1	NA	NA	TGTGCCAGTAGTCCGGACTCCACACCCCTCAATGAGCAGTTCTTC	CASSPDSTPLNEQFF
TRBV29-1	TRBJ2-1	TRBD2	NA	TGCAGCGGCTCTAGCGGAAGGGCGAATGAGCAGTTCTTC	CSGSSGRANEQFF
TRBV18	TRBJ2-7	NA	NA	TGTGCCAGCTCACCAGGTGCGGGGTCTTTATCCGAGCAGTACTTC	CASSPGAGSLSEQYF
TRBV2	TRBJ2-7	NA	few	TGTGCCAGCAGTGAGGGAGCGGGTCGCTACGAGCAGTACTTC	CASSEGAGRYEQYF
TRBV2	TRBJ1-2	TRBD1	once	TGTGCCAGCAGGATGACCGGGACAGTTTATGGCTACACCTTC	CASRMTGTVYGYTF
TRBV19	TRBJ1-5	TRBD1	NA	TGTGCCAGTAGGTATAGGGACAGAGATAGCAATCAGCCCCAGCATTTT	CASRYRDRDSNQPQHF